The 27 T cell receptor beta chains reported below all come from one sample, sequenced in a study of blood T cell repertoires in COVID-19. Clones were sequenced by immunoSEQ multiplex PCR, and TCRdb holds only the in-frame ones, with some missing. The data show just over 300,000 clones, nearly 90% seen once. The sequenced sample consisted of PBMCs or T cells enriched from blood (not recorded which). The receptor set was obtained from a young woman with acute COVID-19.

The chain links TRBV24-1 to TRBJ2-7; TRBD1 matches 9 bases. Trimming took 9 bases from V and 2 from J; bases not matched to a gene: 4. Germline V gives CDR1 KGHDR, CDR2 SFDVKD. The CDR3 extends over 13 amino acids. This CDR3 reads CATGTGSTYEQYF. The CDR3 nucleotides are TGTGCCACCGGGACAGGGAGCACCTACGAGCAGTACTTC.

The chain recombines TRBV19 with TRBJ2-5; possible D gene TRBD1, 7 bases. Germline CDR1 LNHDA, CDR2 SQIVND (reference sequence). The CDR3 runs 17 residues. The V and J ends lost 3 bases and 6 bases respectively, with 23 bases between them. The CDR3 DNA follows: TGTGCCAGTAGTATTTTTCCGAGACAGGGACTTCCACAGACCCAGTACTTC. It specifies CASSIFPRQGLPQTQYF.

The CDR3 region is CASSVRVAGGPYEQYF. The CDR3 DNA reads TGTGCCAGCAGCGTAAGAGTGGCAGGGGGACCCTACGAGCAGTACTTC. The rearrangement links TRBV9 to TRBJ2-7, with 7 nucleotides matching TRBD1. The CDR3 runs 16 residues. The germline V gene has CDR1 SGDLS and CDR2 YYNGEE. The ends lost 1 base at V and 2 bases at J; junction bases unmatched: 9.

Written as DNA, the CDR3 is TGTGCCAGCAGTTTTTACGCGGGCGCGAACACCGGGGAGCTGTTTTTT. This gives the protein CASSFYAGANTGELFF. The rearrangement uses TRBV28 and TRBJ2-2, with D possibly being TRBD2 (5 bases). CDR1 and CDR2 (germline): MDHEN, SYDVKM. The CDR3 length is 16 residues. The V end lost 3 bases, the J end lost 0 bases, and 11 bases lay between the germline ends.

The chain joins TRBV9 to TRBJ2-2, with D perhaps matching TRBD2 (5 bases). V dropped 6 bases and J dropped 5 bases, with 8 bases sitting between them. This CDR3 has 12 amino acids. The germline V gene encodes CDR1 SGDLS and CDR2 YYNGEE. The CDR3: CASTSGTGELFF. CDR3 in DNA: TGTGCCAGCACCTCGGGGACCGGGGAGCTGTTTTTT.

This clone is a singleton in its sample. The rearrangement joins TRBV18 to TRBJ2-7; 9 nucleotides match TRBD1. The J segment lost 5 bases and the V segment lost 6 bases, leaving 14 bases of the junction unmatched. The CDR3 loop spans 16 amino acids. Germline V gene sequence: CDR1 KGHSH, CDR2 LQKENI. In DNA, the CDR3 is TGTGCCAGCTCGAAATTCTCCGGGACAGGGCTGGACGAGCAGTACTTC. It translates to CASSKFSGTGLDEQYF.

The chain joins TRBV28 to TRBJ1-1; D is undetermined. The CDR3 is 11 amino acids. V lost 10 bases, J lost 1 base, and 7 bases lay in between. The V gene's germline CDR1 is MDHEN and CDR2 SYDVKM. The CDR3 is CAIQWNTEAFF. CDR3 sequence (DNA): TGTGCCATCCAGTGGAACACTGAAGCTTTCTTT. Filled out from reference TRBV28 and TRBJ1-1, the complete variable domain reads DVKVTQSSRYLVKRTGEKVFLECVQDMDHENMFWYRQDPGLGLRLIYFSYDVKMKEKGDIPEGYSVSREKKERFSLILESASTNQTSMYLCAIQWNTEAFFGQGTRLTVV.

V gene TRBV5-1 combines with J gene TRBJ2-1; 8 bases line up with TRBD2. Germline-derived CDR1 and CDR2 are SGHRS and YFSETQ. V gave up 2 bases and J gave up 4 bases; unmatched junction bases: 20. This CDR3 is 20 amino acids long. The CDR3: CASSLLILGEEREQYNEQFF. As DNA, the CDR3 is TGCGCCAGCAGCTTACTCATCCTAGGTGAGGAGCGGGAGCAATACAATGAGCAGTTCTTC. The complete variable domain, with remaining parts taken from reference TRBV5-1 and TRBJ2-1, reads KAGVTQTPRYLIKTRGQQVTLSCSPISGHRSVSWYQQTPGQGLQFLFEYFSETQRNKGNFPGRFSGRQFSNSRSEMNVSTLELGDSALYLCASSLLILGEEREQYNEQFFGPGTRLTVL.

The chain employs TRBV3-1 (or the pseudogene TRBV3-2) and TRBJ1-2, with D uncertain. Germline V gene data show CDR1 as LGHDT and CDR2 as YNNKEL (reference sequence). Trimming removed 0 bases from V and 4 bases from J, with 12 bases in between. The CDR3 extends over 15 amino acids. The CDR3 loop is CASSQDSGYGYGYTF. DNA for the CDR3: TGTGCCAGCAGCCAAGATTCCGGGTACGGCTATGGCTACACCTTC.

CDR3 sequence (DNA): TGTGCCAGCAATACCGGGACAGGGAGGGATACGCAGTATTTT. It encodes CASNTGTGRDTQYF. The chain has TRBV2 and TRBJ2-3, with 9 nucleotides matching TRBD1. The CDR3 contains 14 residues. V was pared by 7 bases and J by 6 bases, with 8 bases of the junction left unmatched. Germline V CDR1 and CDR2: SNHLY, FYNNEI. Complete variable domain (other parts from reference TRBV2 and TRBJ2-3): EPEVTQTPSHQVTQMGQEVILRCVPISNHLYFYWYRQILGQKVEFLVSFYNNEISEKSEIFDDQFSVERPDGSNFTLKIRSTKLEDSAMYFCASNTGTGRDTQYFGPGTRLTVL.

The chain joins TRBV10-3 to TRBJ2-6, with 8 bases fitting TRBD2. The CDR3 consists of 19 residues. Trimming at V came to 10 bases and at J to 1 base, leaving 18 bases not matched to a gene. Germline V lookup: CDR1 ENHRY, CDR2 SYGVKD. The CDR3 here is CATVGDSGASRSGANVLTF. CDR3 nucleotide sequence: TGTGCCACCGTGGGGGATAGCGGGGCGTCCAGGTCTGGGGCCAACGTCCTGACTTTC.

V and J are TRBV7-9 and TRBJ1-1, with 8 positions matching TRBD1. This CDR3 region has 18 residues. J gave up 5 bases and V 1 base, and 15 bases lay outside the gene matches. CDR1 is SEHNR and CDR2 is FQNEAQ in the germline V gene (reference sequence). The CDR3 here is CASSLDKPGGTWGTEAFF. In DNA form, the CDR3 reads TGTGCCAGCAGCTTAGACAAACCAGGGGGCACATGGGGGACTGAAGCTTTCTTT.

J is TRBJ1-2 and V is TRBV6-5; possibly TRBD1 for D (6 bases). Germline CDR1 reads MNHEY; CDR2 reads SVGAGI. This CDR3 spans 15 amino acids. Trimming removed 3 bases from V and 1 base from J, with 12 bases in between. CDR3 sequence (DNA): TGTGCCAGCAGTTATAGTCGGACAGTTAACTATGGCTACACCTTC. This sequence encodes CASSYSRTVNYGYTF.

The chain employs TRBV7-9 and TRBJ1-3; the D gene is possibly TRBD1 (5 bases). Germline CDR1 reads SEHNR; CDR2 reads FQNEAQ (reference sequence). The CDR3 spans 18 residues. V lost 3 bases and J 0 bases, leaving 18 bases between the germline ends. The CDR3 sequence is CASSFKWEGRGSGNTIYF. The CDR3 bases are TGTGCCAGCAGCTTTAAGTGGGAGGGACGGGGCTCTGGAAACACCATATATTTT.

The CDR3 loop is CASSYSSENSPLHF. CDR3 coding DNA: TGTGCCAGCAGTTACTCGAGCGAGAATTCACCCCTCCACTTT. The chain couples TRBV6-5 to TRBJ1-6; the D is unclear. The V end lost 0 bases, the J end lost 7 bases, and 7 bases lay between the germline ends. The CDR3 consists of 14 residues. Germline V gene lookup returns CDR1 MNHEY and CDR2 SVGAGI.

CDR3 sequence reads: CASSLLTSGNEQFF. CDR3 sequence (DNA): TGTGCCAGCAGCTTACTTACTTCAGGTAATGAGCAGTTCTTC. The chain employs TRBV11-2 and TRBJ2-1; D uncertain. Germline V gene data show CDR1 as SGHAT and CDR2 as FQNNGV. V lost 2 bases, J lost 7 bases, and 12 bases lay in between. CDR3 size: 14 residues.

This clone was recorded only once. One junction end disagrees with the germline gene, perhaps due to a read error. The chain is built from TRBV2 and TRBJ2-7; 9 bases agree with TRBD2. In germline, CDR1 is SNHLY, CDR2 FYNNEI. The CDR3 covers 12 residues. The chain's CDR3 is CASSEAAGGMPF. The CDR3, as DNA: TGTGCCAGCAGTGAAGCAGCGGGAGGCATGCCCTTC.

The rearrangement links TRBV7-9 to TRBJ1-6, with 11 positions matching TRBD1. The V segment lost 1 base and the J segment 9 bases; nucleotides outside the gene matches: 5. CDR3 length equals 16 residues. Per germline, CDR1 SEHNR and CDR2 FQNEAQ (reference sequence). The CDR3 bases are TGTGCCAGCAGCTTAGGTACCGGGACAGGGGGTTCACCCCTCCACTTT. This codes for CASSLGTGTGGSPLHF.

The chain joins TRBV7-3 to TRBJ1-2, with D perhaps matching TRBD1 (6 bases). CDR1 and CDR2 from the germline V gene are SGHTA and FQGTGA. The CDR3 totals 14 residues. Trimming left V 5 bases short and J 4 bases short, with 14 bases between. CDR3 sequence reads: CASSLGQSPYGYTF. The CDR3 DNA reads as TGTGCCAGCAGCCTAGGACAGAGTCCCTATGGCTACACCTTC. The variable domain in full, completed from reference TRBV7-3 and TRBJ1-2, reads GAGVSQTPSNKVTEKGKYVELRCDPISGHTALYWYRQSLGQGPEFLIYFQGTGAADDSGLPNDRFFAVRPEGSVSTLKIQRTERGDSAVYLCASSLGQSPYGYTFGSGTRLTVV.

For the CDR3, the DNA is TGTGCCAGCAGTTTGCGGGGGGGCACAGATACGCAGTATTTT. Residues: CASSLRGGTDTQYF. The chain uses TRBV28 and TRBJ2-3; 8 bases map to TRBD2. The germline V gene encodes CDR1 MDHEN and CDR2 SYDVKM. Losses at the gene ends were 3 bases for V and 1 base for J; bases not matched to a gene: 0. The CDR3 is made up of 14 amino acids.

The chain joins TRBV11-2 to TRBJ1-1, with a tentative D call TRBD1 (6 bases). Germline CDR1 and CDR2: SGHAT and FQNNGV. V was shortened by 5 bases and J by 5 bases, with 12 bases between the two germline ends. This CDR3 contains 13 residues. This CDR3 reads CASSLGQQTEAFF. The CDR3 DNA follows: TGTGCCAGCAGCCTCGGACAGCAAACTGAAGCTTTCTTT.

The CDR3 loop reads CASTRRTGLTGELFF. Here the CDR3 DNA reads TGTGCCAGCACGAGGAGGACAGGGCTGACCGGGGAGCTGTTTTTT. V is TRBV27 and J is TRBJ2-2; 8 nucleotides align to TRBD1. The CDR3 has 15 residues. Germline assignment: CDR1 MNHEY and CDR2 SMNVEV (reference sequence). V shed 7 bases and J 5 bases; nucleotides not matched to a gene: 9.

The chain joins TRBV5-1 to TRBJ2-3, with D maybe TRBD2 (5 bases). CDR3 length: 16 amino acids. V dropped 0 bases and J dropped 5 bases, with 16 bases sitting between them. In germline, CDR1 is SGHRS, CDR2 YFSETQ. CDR3 region: CASSLVNQDWGDTQYF. CDR3 sequence (DNA): TGCGCCAGCAGCTTGGTCAACCAGGACTGGGGAGATACGCAGTATTTT.

The V gene is TRBV19, the J gene TRBJ2-1; a possible D gene is TRBD2 (6 bases). Germline values: CDR1 LNHDA, CDR2 SQIVND (reference sequence). There are 14 residues in the CDR3. Trimming shortened V by 6 bases and J by 6 bases, and 15 bases separated the two germline ends. CDR3 DNA sequence: TGTGCCAGTAGCAGGGCTCCGGGAGTCAATGAGCAGTTCTTC. It encodes CASSRAPGVNEQFF.

This rearrangement joins TRBV6-1 to TRBJ2-7; tentatively, D is TRBD2 (5 bases). Trimming cost V 3 bases and J 3 bases, with 12 bases left between them. CDR3 length equals 14 residues. Germline V gene data show CDR1 as MNHNS and CDR2 as SASEGT. The CDR3 nucleotides read TGTGCCAGCAGTGAGCAGGACTGGGACTACGAGCAGTACTTC. The encoded protein is CASSEQDWDYEQYF.

The genes are TRBV5-5 and TRBJ2-1, with 9 bases lining up with TRBD2. Germline V gene lookup returns CDR1 SGHKS and CDR2 YYEKEE (reference sequence). V gave up 4 bases and J gave up 1 base; unmatched junction bases: 6. This CDR3 region has 16 residues. The CDR3 spells CASSLQTSGSYNEQFF. CDR3 sequence (DNA): TGTGCCAGCAGCCTCCAGACTAGCGGATCCTACAATGAGCAGTTCTTC.

The chain is built from TRBV28 and TRBJ2-4; D perhaps matches TRBD2 (6 bases). The CDR3 loop spans 16 amino acids. Germline-derived CDR1 and CDR2 are MDHEN and SYDVKM. V was shortened by 8 bases and J by 0 bases, with 17 bases between the two germline ends. CDR3 in amino acids: CASYPGRGLAKNIQYF. DNA of the CDR3: TGTGCCAGCTATCCCGGGAGAGGGCTAGCCAAAAACATTCAGTACTTC.